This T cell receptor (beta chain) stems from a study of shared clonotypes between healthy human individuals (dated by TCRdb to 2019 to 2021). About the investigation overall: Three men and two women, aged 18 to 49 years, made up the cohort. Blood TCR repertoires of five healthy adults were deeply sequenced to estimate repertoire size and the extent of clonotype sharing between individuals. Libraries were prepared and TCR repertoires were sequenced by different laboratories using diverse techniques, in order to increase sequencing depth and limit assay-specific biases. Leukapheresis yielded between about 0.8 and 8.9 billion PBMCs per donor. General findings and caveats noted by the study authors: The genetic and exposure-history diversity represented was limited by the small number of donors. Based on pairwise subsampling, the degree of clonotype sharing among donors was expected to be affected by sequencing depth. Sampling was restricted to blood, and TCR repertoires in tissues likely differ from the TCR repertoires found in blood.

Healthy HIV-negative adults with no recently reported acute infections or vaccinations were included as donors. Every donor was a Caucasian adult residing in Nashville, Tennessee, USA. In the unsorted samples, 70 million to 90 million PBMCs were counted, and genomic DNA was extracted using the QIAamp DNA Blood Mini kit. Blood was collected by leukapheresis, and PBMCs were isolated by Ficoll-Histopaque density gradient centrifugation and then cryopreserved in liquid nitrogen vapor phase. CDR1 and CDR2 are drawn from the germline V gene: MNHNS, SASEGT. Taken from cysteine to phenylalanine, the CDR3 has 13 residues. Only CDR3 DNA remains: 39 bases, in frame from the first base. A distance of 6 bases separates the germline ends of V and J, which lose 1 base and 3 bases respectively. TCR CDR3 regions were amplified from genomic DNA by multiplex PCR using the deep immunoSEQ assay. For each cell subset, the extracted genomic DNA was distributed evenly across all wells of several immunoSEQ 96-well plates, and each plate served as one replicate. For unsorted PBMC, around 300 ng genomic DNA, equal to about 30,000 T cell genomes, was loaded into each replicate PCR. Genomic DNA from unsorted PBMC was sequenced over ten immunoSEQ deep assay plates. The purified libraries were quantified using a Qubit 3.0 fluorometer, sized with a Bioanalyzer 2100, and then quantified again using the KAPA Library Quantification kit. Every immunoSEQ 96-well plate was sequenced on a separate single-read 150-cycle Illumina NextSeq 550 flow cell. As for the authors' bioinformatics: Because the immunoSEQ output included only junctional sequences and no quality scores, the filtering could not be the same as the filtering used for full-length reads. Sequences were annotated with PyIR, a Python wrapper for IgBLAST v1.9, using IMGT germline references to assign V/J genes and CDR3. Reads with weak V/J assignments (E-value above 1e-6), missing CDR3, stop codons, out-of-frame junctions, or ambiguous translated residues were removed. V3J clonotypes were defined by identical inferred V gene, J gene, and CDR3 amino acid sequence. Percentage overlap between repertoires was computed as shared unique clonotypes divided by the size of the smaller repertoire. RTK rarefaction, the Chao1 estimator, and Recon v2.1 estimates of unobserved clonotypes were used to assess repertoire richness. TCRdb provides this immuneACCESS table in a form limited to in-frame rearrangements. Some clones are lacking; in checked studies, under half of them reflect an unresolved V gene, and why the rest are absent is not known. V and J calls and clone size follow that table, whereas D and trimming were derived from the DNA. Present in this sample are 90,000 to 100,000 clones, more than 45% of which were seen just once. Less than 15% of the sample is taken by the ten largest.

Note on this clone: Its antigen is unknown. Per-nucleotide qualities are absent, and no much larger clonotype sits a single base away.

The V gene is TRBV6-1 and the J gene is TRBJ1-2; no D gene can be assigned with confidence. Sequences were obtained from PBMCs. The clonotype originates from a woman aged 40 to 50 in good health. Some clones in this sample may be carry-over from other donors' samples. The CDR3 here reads CASSEGRHYGYTF. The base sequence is TGTGCCAGCAGTGAAGGACGGCACTATGGCTACACCTTC.